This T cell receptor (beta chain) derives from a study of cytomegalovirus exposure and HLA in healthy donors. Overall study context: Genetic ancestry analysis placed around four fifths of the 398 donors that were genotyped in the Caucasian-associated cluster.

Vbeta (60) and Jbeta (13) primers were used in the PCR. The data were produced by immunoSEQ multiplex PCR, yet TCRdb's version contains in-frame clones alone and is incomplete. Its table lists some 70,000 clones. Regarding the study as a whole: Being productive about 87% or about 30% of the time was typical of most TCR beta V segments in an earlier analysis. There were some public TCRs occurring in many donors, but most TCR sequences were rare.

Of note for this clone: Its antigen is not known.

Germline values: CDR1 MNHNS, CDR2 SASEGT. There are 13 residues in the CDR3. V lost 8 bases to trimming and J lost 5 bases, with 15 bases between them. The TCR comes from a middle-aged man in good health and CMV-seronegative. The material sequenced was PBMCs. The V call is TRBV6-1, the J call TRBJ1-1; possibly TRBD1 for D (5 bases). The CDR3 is CASGQQRVTEAFF. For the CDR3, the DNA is TGTGCCAGCGGACAACAAAGGGTGACTGAAGCTTTCTTT.